This T cell receptor beta chain emerged from a study of beta chain features in type 1 diabetes. Study-level information: Sorted cells numbering approximately 110,000,000 were examined across all samples.

The germline CDR1 and CDR2 sequences are KGHSH and LQKENI. The CDR3 sequence is 15 residues long. J gave up 3 bases and V 3 bases, and 5 bases lay outside the gene matches. At least ten counts were recorded for this clone. cDNA synthesis used the whole RNA isolate, giving expressed TCRB sequences. Method: immunoSEQ multiplex PCR; TCRdb's copy keeps in-frame clones and lacks some. The top ten hold under 1.5% of the sample, which has around 140,000 clones, about 10% seen once. The sequenced sample consisted of naive CD4+ T cells from blood. This receptor was taken from a man younger than 30 in good health. V usage is TRBV18 and J usage is TRBJ1-5; 7 nucleotides line up with TRBD1. Here the CDR3 DNA reads TGTGCCAGCTCACCCAATCAGGGGGTCAATCAGCCCCAGCATTTT. This gives the protein CASSPNQGVNQPQHF.